The source of this T cell receptor (beta chain) is a study of early T cells in non-severe SARS-CoV-2 infection (dated by TCRdb to about 2021). Context from the whole study: Because TCR sequencing was done on bulk RNA from unsorted whole blood, the alpha and beta chains could not be paired.

Points the paper makes about the study in general: VDJdb matching was skewed toward anti-spike CD8 responses, so virus-specific expansions were likely underestimated and private and CD4 specificities were missed.

Set within a cohort of healthcare workers in London, UK, this nested case-control study involved weekly PCR testing of nasopharyngeal swabs along with blood sampling. Between 23 and 31 March 2020, the week of the UK lockdown, healthcare workers were enrolled and then followed up weekly for as long as 16 weeks. Library preparation used 5' RACE. The sample was run on a NextSeq 500. To correct for sequencing error and PCR bias, the TCR library protocol tagged individual cDNA molecules with unique molecular identifiers. Sequencing covered both TCR alpha and beta chains, and within each sample the abundances of alpha and beta sequences were tightly co-correlated. Per the original workflow: Decombinator V4 was used to annotate TCR sequences for V gene, J gene and CDR3. Expanded TCRs were defined as changing significantly between any two time points under a Poisson model with p below 0.0001. Abundances of TCRs were expressed as counts per million after normalisation to the total number of TCRs sequenced in each sample. MAIT TCRs were defined by TRAV1-2 paired with TRAJ12, TRAJ20 or TRAJ33, and iNKT TCRs by TRAV10 paired with TRAJ18. VDJdb, accessed 1 November 2021, was searched for CMV, EBV and SARS-CoV-2 annotated TCRs, with TCRs annotated for multiple antigens excluded. Using fastp trimming at Q25 and MiXCR clonotype assembly, TCRdb reanalyzed the public sequencing data and kept in-frame beta chains. Each CDR3 protein appears once, grouped with its most common genes and DNA. In this record, the V and J calls reflect TCRdb's handling and not the investigators' own analysis. The sample table shows roughly 23,000 distinct CDR3 sequences, and roughly 5.6% are seen once. Roughly 15% of the sample is in the top ten clones.

Including cysteine and phenylalanine, the CDR3 has 16 amino acids. Kept here is only the CDR3 DNA, which spans 48 bases and is read in frame from base 1. V and J lose 2 bases and 0 bases, and a span of 14 bases separates them. Based on the germline V gene, the CDR1 and CDR2 sequences are SQVTM and ANQGSEA. Notes on this clonotype: This receptor's antigen is unknown. Base qualities are missing; no much larger clone stands one base away.

The source was whole blood, collected at baseline. The sequence was collected from an adult who was a healthcare worker with PCR-confirmed SARS-CoV-2 infection or an uninfected control (not recorded which). Rearrangement joined TRBV29-1 to TRBJ1-3, with an unclear D gene assignment. The DNA reads as follows: TGCAGCGTTGAAAGCAGCCAAAAACTCTCTGGAAACACCATATATTTT. It codes for CSVESSQKLSGNTIYF. With all but the CDR3 taken from the reference TRBV29-1 and TRBJ1-3 genes, the full variable domain is: SAVISQKPSRDICQRGTSLTIQCQVDSQVTMMFWYRQQPGQSLTLIATANQGSEATYESGFVIDKFPISRPNLTFSTLTVSNMSPEDSSIYLCSVESSQKLSGNTIYFGEGSWLTVV.